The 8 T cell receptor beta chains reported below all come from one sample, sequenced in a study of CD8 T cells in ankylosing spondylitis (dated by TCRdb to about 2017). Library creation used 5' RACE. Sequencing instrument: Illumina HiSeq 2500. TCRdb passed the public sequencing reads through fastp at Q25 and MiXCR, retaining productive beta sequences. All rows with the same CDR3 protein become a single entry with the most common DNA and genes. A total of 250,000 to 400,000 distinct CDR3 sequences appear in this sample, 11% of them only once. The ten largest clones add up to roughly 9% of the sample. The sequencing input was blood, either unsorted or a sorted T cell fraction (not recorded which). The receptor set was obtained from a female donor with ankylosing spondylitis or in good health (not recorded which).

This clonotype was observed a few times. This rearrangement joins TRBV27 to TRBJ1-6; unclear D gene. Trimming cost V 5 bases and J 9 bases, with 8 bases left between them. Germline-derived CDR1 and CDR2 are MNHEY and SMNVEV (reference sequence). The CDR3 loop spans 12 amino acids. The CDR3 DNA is TGTGCCAGCAGTGACAATCGTTCACCCCTCCACTTT. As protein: CASSDNRSPLHF.

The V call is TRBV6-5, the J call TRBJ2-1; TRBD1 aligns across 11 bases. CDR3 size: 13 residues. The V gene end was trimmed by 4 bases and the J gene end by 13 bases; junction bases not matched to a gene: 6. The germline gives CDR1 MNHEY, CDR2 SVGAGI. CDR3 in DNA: TGTGCCAGCAGTTCCGGGACAGGGGGTTTTCAGTTCTTC. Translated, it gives CASSSGTGGFQFF.

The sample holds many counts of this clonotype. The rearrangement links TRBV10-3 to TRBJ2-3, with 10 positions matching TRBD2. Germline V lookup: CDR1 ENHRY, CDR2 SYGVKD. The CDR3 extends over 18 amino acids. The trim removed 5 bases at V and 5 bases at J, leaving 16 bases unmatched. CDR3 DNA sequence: TGTGCCATCAGTCTACTCTCAGGGGTGTCTAGCGGGAGAGATACGCAGTATTTT. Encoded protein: CAISLLSGVSSGRDTQYF.

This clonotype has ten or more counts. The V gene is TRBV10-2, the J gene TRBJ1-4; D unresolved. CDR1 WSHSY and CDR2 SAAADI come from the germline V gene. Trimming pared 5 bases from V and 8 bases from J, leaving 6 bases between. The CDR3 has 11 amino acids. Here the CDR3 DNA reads TGCGCCAGCAGTTCGGTGGAAAAACTGTTTTTT. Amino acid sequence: CASSSVEKLFF.

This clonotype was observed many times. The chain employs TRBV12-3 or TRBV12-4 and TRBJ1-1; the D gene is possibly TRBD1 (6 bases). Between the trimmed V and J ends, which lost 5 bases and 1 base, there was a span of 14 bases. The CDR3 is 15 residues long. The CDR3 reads CASSRLTGENTEAFF. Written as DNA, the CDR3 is TGTGCCAGCAGTCGCCTGACAGGAGAGAACACTGAAGCTTTCTTT.

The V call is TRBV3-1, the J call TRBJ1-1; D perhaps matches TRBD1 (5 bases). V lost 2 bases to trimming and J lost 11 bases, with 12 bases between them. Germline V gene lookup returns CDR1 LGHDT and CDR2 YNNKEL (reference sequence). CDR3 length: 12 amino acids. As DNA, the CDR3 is TGTGCCAGCAGCCAATCTCAGGGATGGGCTTTCTTT. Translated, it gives CASSQSQGWAFF.

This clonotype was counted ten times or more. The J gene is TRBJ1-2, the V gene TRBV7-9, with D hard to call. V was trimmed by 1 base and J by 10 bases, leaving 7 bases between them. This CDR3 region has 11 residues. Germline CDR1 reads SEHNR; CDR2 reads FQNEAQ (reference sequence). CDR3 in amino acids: CASSLGPDYTF. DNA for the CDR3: TGTGCCAGCAGCTTAGGTCCAGACTACACCTTC.

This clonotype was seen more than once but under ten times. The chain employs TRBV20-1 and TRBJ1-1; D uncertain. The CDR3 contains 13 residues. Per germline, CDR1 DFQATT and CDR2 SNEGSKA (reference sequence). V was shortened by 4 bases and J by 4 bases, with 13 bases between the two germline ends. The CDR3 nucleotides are TGCAGTGCTACCAATCGACCGGGCACTGAAGCTTTCTTT. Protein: CSATNRPGTEAFF.